This T cell receptor (beta chain) was found in a study of T cell responses to AZD1222 COVID-19 vaccine. Study-wide results and caveats: Along spike, vaccine-associated CD4 TCRs were found throughout, with dominance at 160-218 and 743-854. Only after the peak T cell response were repertoires sampled. Reportedly, nearly half the spike-specific TCRs target unmutated variant regions.

Sequencing was performed with immunoSEQ multiplex PCR; in TCRdb, only in-frame clones are kept and a portion is missing. The profile shows 150,000 to 200,000 clones, roughly 94% of them singletons. CDR3 size: 15 residues. CDR1 and CDR2 (germline): LGHNA, YSLEER. Trimming removed 4 bases at V and 2 bases at J, with 14 bases between. This clone was observed once. Its antigen is not known. This TCR came from an adult who received the AZD1222 COVID-19 vaccine. The chain uses TRBV4-3 and TRBJ1-2; D not certain. Sample: peripheral blood, taken 28 days after the second AZD1222 dose. The CDR3 sequence is CASSLERVLNYGYTF. The DNA of the CDR3 is TGCGCCAGCAGCCTCGAAAGGGTCCTGAACTATGGCTACACCTTC.